The 30 T cell receptor beta chains listed next were all sequenced from one sample in a study of cytomegalovirus exposure and HLA in healthy donors. 13 Jbeta primers and 60 Vbeta primers were used for the PCR. Using immunoSEQ multiplex PCR, the repertoire was profiled, and TCRdb retains in-frame clones only, with some absent. This sample has 180,000 or so clones, with approximately 84% found just once. Material: PBMCs. These receptors came from a girl aged 5-17 years in good health and CMV-seropositive.

This clone was observed a single time. The V and J genes are TRBV7-2 and TRBJ1-1; unclear D gene. The CDR3 consists of 13 residues. V lost 5 bases to trimming and J lost 3 bases, with 10 bases between them. Germline V CDR1 and CDR2: SGHTA, FQGNSA. The CDR3 nucleotides are TGTGCCAGCAGCCTGGCTTGGCACACTGAAGCTTTCTTT. Its protein product is CASSLAWHTEAFF.

CDR3 nucleotides: TGCAGCGTTGAAGGACTAGCGGGCCGCTACGAGCAGTACTTC. Protein: CSVEGLAGRYEQYF. This chain joins TRBV29-1 and TRBJ2-5; 10 positions match TRBD2. The closer fit of TRBJ2-7 to the DNA end suggests the J call may be wrong. CDR1 SQVTM and CDR2 ANQGSEA come from the germline V gene. The CDR3 is 14 residues long.

This chain links TRBV7-9 with TRBJ2-1; 7 nucleotides line up with TRBD2. This CDR3 comprises 14 residues. Trimming cost V 3 bases and J 5 bases; bases outside gene matches: 4. Germline V gene data show CDR1 as SEHNR and CDR2 as FQNEAQ (reference sequence). The CDR3 DNA sequence: TGTGCCAGCAGCTTCAGCGGGACCAACAATGAGCAGTTCTTC. The encoded protein is CASSFSGTNNEQFF.

The chain joins TRBV7-9 to TRBJ1-2; no clear D gene. The CDR3 runs 15 residues. The V end lost 0 bases, the J end lost 4 bases, and 12 bases lay between the germline ends. Germline loops: CDR1 SEHNR, CDR2 FQNEAQ (reference sequence). The CDR3 nucleotides are TGTGCCAGCAGCTTAGCGGCGCCAGGCACCTATGGCTACACCTTC. This gives the protein CASSLAAPGTYGYTF.

This chain links TRBV4-1 with TRBJ2-5; weak D call: TRBD2 (6 bases). V was shortened by 0 bases and J by 5 bases, with 16 bases between the two germline ends. Germline V gives CDR1 MGHRA, CDR2 YSYEKL. This CDR3 spans 16 amino acids. The CDR3 sequence: CASSQESPGEWETQYF. For the CDR3, the DNA is TGCGCCAGCAGCCAAGAATCGCCGGGAGAGTGGGAGACCCAGTACTTC.

This rearrangement joins TRBV18 to TRBJ2-2, with 12 bases that match TRBD1. Losses at the gene ends were 0 bases for V and 4 bases for J; bases not matched to a gene: 0. The CDR3 runs 16 residues. Germline CDR1 is KGHSH and CDR2 is LQKENI. CDR3 nucleotide sequence: TGTGCCAGCTCACCACCGGGACAGGGGGCCACCGGGGAGCTGTTTTTT. Its translation: CASSPPGQGATGELFF.

V and J are TRBV5-4 and TRBJ1-1; possibly TRBD1 for D (5 bases). This CDR3 contains 15 residues. Trimming cost V 1 base and J 0 bases, with 10 bases left between them. Looked up from germline, CDR1 is SGHNT and CDR2 is YYREEE (reference sequence). CDR3 loop: CASSLIPGLNTEAFF. CDR3 nucleotide sequence: TGTGCCAGCAGCTTGATCCCAGGGTTGAACACTGAAGCTTTCTTT. Supplemented by reference TRBV5-4 and TRBJ1-1, the full variable domain reads ETGVTQSPTHLIKTRGQQVTLRCSSQSGHNTVSWYQQALGQGPQFIFQYYREEENGRGNFPPRFSGLQFPNYSSELNVNALELDDSALYLCASSLIPGLNTEAFFGQGTRLTVV.

For the CDR3, the DNA is TGTGCCAGCAGTTCTACAGGGGCTTGGGAGTACCAAGAGACCCAGTACTTC. Its protein is CASSSTGAWEYQETQYF. The chain employs TRBV28 and TRBJ2-5; TRBD1 agrees at 7 bases. Germline values: CDR1 MDHEN, CDR2 SYDVKM. After removal of 4 bases from V and 0 bases from J, the junction contained 11 bases not matched to a gene. There are 17 residues in the CDR3.

The chain couples TRBV7-9 to TRBJ2-7, with D possibly being TRBD1 (5 bases). V lost 1 base and J lost 5, with 12 bases in between. The CDR3 totals 14 residues. Germline V gives CDR1 SEHNR, CDR2 FQNEAQ (reference sequence). CDR3 protein: CASSLVPGWDEQYF. CDR3 coding DNA: TGTGCCAGCAGCTTAGTTCCAGGGTGGGACGAGCAGTACTTC. The complete variable domain, with remaining parts taken from reference TRBV7-9 and TRBJ2-7, reads DTGVSQNPRHKITKRGQNVTFRCDPISEHNRLYWYRQTLGQGPEFLTYFQNEAQLEKSRLLSDRFSAERPKGSFSTLEIQRTEQGDSAMYLCASSLVPGWDEQYFGPGTRLTVT.

This rearrangement joins TRBV6-5 to TRBJ2-7; D might be TRBD1 (5 bases). CDR1 MNHEY and CDR2 SVGAGI come from the germline V gene. V dropped 5 bases and J dropped 2 bases, with 16 bases sitting between them. This CDR3 has 15 amino acids. In DNA, the CDR3 is TGTGCCAGCAGTACCCCCAGGGCAGGGACCTACGAGCAGTACTTC. It yields the protein CASSTPRAGTYEQYF.

This clone was counted a few times. Different DNA sequences within this sample yield the same CDR3. V is TRBV25-1 and J is TRBJ2-5; tentatively, D is TRBD1 (6 bases). The CDR3 totals 15 residues. The ends were cut back, 2 bases at V and 1 base at J, with 11 bases in the middle. The germline gives CDR1 MGHDK, CDR2 SYGVNS. The DNA for the CDR3 is TGTGCCAGCAGTGAACGGGGACATATCCAAGAGACCCAGTACTTC. Its protein product is CASSERGHIQETQYF. Full variable domain (outside the CDR3, taken from reference TRBV25-1 and TRBJ2-5): EADIYQTPRYLVIGTGKKITLECSQTMGHDKMYWYQQDPGMELHLIHYSYGVNSTEKGDLSSESTVSRIRTEHFPLTLESARPSHTSQYLCASSERGHIQETQYFGPGTRLLVL.

J is TRBJ2-5 and V is TRBV7-9; maybe TRBD1 (6 bases). The better agreement between TRBJ2-7 and the DNA end casts doubt on the J call. CDR3 length: 15 residues. Germline assignment: CDR1 SEHNR and CDR2 FQNEAQ (reference sequence). The CDR3 coding sequence is TGTGCCAGCAGCACGTCGACAGGTCGCCCCTACGAGCAGTACTTC. Translation: CASSTSTGRPYEQYF.

CDR3 nucleotides: TGTGCCAGCAACTTAATAGCGGGCTCCTACAATGAGCAGTTCTTC. Translation gives CASNLIAGSYNEQFF. The chain has TRBV6-1 and TRBJ2-1, with 7 nucleotides matching TRBD2. The ends lost 7 bases at V and 0 bases at J; junction bases unmatched: 6. CDR3 length: 15 residues. Germline V gives CDR1 MNHNS, CDR2 SASEGT.

This rearrangement joins TRBV10-3 to TRBJ1-2, with D tentatively TRBD1 (6 bases). The CDR3 consists of 12 residues. Germline CDR1 ENHRY, CDR2 SYGVKD. V lost 4 bases and J lost 5, with 8 bases in between. The CDR3 is CAISGRGYGYTF. CDR3 nucleotides: TGTGCCATCAGTGGCAGGGGTTATGGCTACACCTTC.

This sequence joins TRBV9 and TRBJ2-5; 9 positions agree with TRBD2. There are 17 residues in the CDR3. Unmatched junction bases numbered 12, after V lost 1 base and J lost 5 bases. CDR1 and CDR2 from the germline V gene are SGDLS and YYNGEE. In DNA form, the CDR3 reads TGTGCCAGCAGCGTAAGTTCGGCGGGAGGGCGATACGAGACCCAGTACTTC. Amino acids: CASSVSSAGGRYETQYF.

V is TRBV5-4 and J is TRBJ2-2; 10 bases map to TRBD1. Germline loops: CDR1 SGHNT, CDR2 YYREEE (reference sequence). This CDR3 has 15 amino acids. Trimming at V came to 1 base and at J to 7 bases, leaving 4 bases not matched to a gene. The CDR3 spells CASSLPTGGGGELFF. CDR3 nucleotides: TGTGCCAGCAGCTTGCCGACAGGGGGCGGCGGGGAGCTGTTTTTT.

This chain connects TRBV29-1 to TRBJ2-2, with 11 nucleotides matching TRBD2. Germline V gene sequence: CDR1 SQVTM, CDR2 ANQGSEA. The CDR3 is 16 amino acids. V lost 6 bases, J lost 2 bases, and 8 bases stayed unmatched. The CDR3 here is CSVEGLAETNTGELFF. The CDR3 DNA sequence: TGCAGCGTGGAGGGACTAGCGGAGACCAACACCGGGGAGCTGTTTTTT.

The rearrangement links TRBV5-1 to TRBJ2-3; D is perhaps TRBD2 (6 bases). The CDR3 sequence is 15 residues long. V lost 4 bases to trimming and J lost 6 bases, with 18 bases between them. Germline-derived CDR1 and CDR2 are SGHRS and YFSETQ. Here the CDR3 DNA reads TGCGCCAGCAGCCTAACTAGCCCTAACACCGATACGCAGTATTTT. Translating gives CASSLTSPNTDTQYF.

This clone was seen repeatedly, ten times or more. The same CDR3 also results from other DNA sequences found in this sample. The CDR3 spells CASSPGPGGYEQYF. Here the CDR3 DNA reads TGTGCCAGCTCACCCGGGCCCGGGGGATACGAGCAGTACTTC. V and J are TRBV18 and TRBJ2-7; weak D call: TRBD2 (6 bases). This CDR3 has 14 residues. Germline V gene sequence: CDR1 KGHSH, CDR2 LQKENI. V dropped 3 bases and J dropped 4 bases, with 13 bases sitting between them. Full variable domain (remainder filled in from reference TRBV18 and TRBJ2-7): NAGVMQNPRHLVRRRGQEARLRCSPMKGHSHVYWYRQLPEEGLKFMVYLQKENIIDESGMPKERFSAEFPKEGPSILRIQQVVRGDSAAYFCASSPGPGGYEQYFGPGTRLTVT.

V gene TRBV10-2 combines with J gene TRBJ1-2; no clear D gene. The V gene's germline CDR1 is WSHSY and CDR2 SAAADI. The CDR3 is made up of 14 amino acids. Trimming stripped 4 bases from V and 5 bases from J, with 14 bases between. CDR3 in DNA: TGCGCCAGCAGTGTGGGCCAGAGAACTTATGGCTACACCTTC. Its translation: CASSVGQRTYGYTF.

The rearrangement joins TRBV7-2 to TRBJ1-2; D may be TRBD1 (5 bases). CDR1 SGHTA and CDR2 FQGNSA come from the germline V gene. Trimming stripped 5 bases from V and 7 bases from J, with 17 bases between. This CDR3 is built from 14 residues. CDR3: CASSNPQLGGGYTF. The CDR3 DNA reads TGTGCCAGCAGCAACCCGCAGCTCGGGGGTGGCTACACCTTC.

The rearrangement links TRBV19 to TRBJ1-2; no clear D. The ends were cut back, 5 bases at V and 8 bases at J, with 15 bases in the middle. CDR3 length: 13 amino acids. The germline V gene encodes CDR1 LNHDA and CDR2 SQIVND (reference sequence). The CDR3 here is CASSSGFSRGYTF. As DNA, the CDR3 is TGTGCCAGTAGTTCGGGATTTTCGCGGGGCTACACCTTC.

The V call is TRBV7-8, the J call TRBJ2-7; D call uncertain. Trimming stripped 2 bases from V and 5 bases from J, with 7 bases between. The CDR3 has 12 amino acids. Germline V gives CDR1 SGHVS, CDR2 FQNEAQ. For the CDR3, the DNA is TGTGCCAGCAGCTTATACGCGGACGAGCAGTACTTC. This encodes CASSLYADEQYF.

The table lists this clone with a count of one. V usage is TRBV6-8 and J usage is TRBJ2-1; no definite D call. V was pared by 8 bases and J by 8 bases, with 13 bases between. The CDR3 totals 12 residues. Germline V gene sequence: CDR1 MNHGY, CDR2 SAAAGT. CDR3 in DNA: TGTGCCAGCCTACGTCAATGCGATGAGCAGTTCTTC. This encodes CASLRQCDEQFF.

This chain uses TRBV5-8 with TRBJ2-3; 8 nucleotides align to TRBD2. Germline V lookup: CDR1 SGHTS, CDR2 YDEGEE. CDR3 length equals 19 residues. V lost 6 bases and J lost 0; bases outside the gene matches: 18. The CDR3 spells CASTGIAGPFLMSTDTQYF. CDR3 in DNA: TGTGCCAGCACCGGAATAGCGGGACCTTTTTTAATGAGCACAGATACGCAGTATTTT. The full variable domain, completed using reference TRBV5-8 and TRBJ2-3, is EAGVTQSPTHLIKTRGQQATLRCSPISGHTSVYWYQQALGLGLQFLLWYDEGEERNRGNFPPRFSGRQFPNYSSELNVNALELEDSALYLCASTGIAGPFLMSTDTQYFGPGTRLTVL.

The chain carries TRBV7-3 and TRBJ2-1; D is ambiguous. The germline V gene encodes CDR1 SGHTA and CDR2 FQGTGA. The CDR3 consists of 8 residues. V was trimmed by 5 bases and J by 16 bases, leaving 6 bases between them. CDR3 in amino acids: CASSPQFF. The CDR3, as DNA: TGTGCCAGCAGCCCACAATTCTTC.

The rearrangement uses TRBV21-1 and TRBJ2-1; the D segment call TRBD2 is taken from the table without a DNA check. TRBV21-1 is a pseudogene. The length of the CDR3 is 14 residues. The CDR3: CASSGLAGYNEQFF. The CDR3 bases are TGTGCCAGCAGCGGACTAGCGGGGTACAATGAGCAGTTCTTC.

The CDR3 DNA is TGTGCCAGCAGTGCCAGCGGGTCTATATACGAGCAGTACTTC. It yields the protein CASSASGSIYEQYF. The V gene is TRBV6-1, the J gene TRBJ2-7, with a tentative D call TRBD2 (6 bases). Trimming pared 4 bases from V and 4 bases from J, leaving 14 bases between. Germline V gene lookup returns CDR1 MNHNS and CDR2 SASEGT. There are 14 residues in the CDR3.

This chain links TRBV7-6 with TRBJ2-1, with 8 bases that match TRBD2. The CDR3 is made up of 16 amino acids. CDR1 and CDR2 from the germline V gene are SGHVS and FNYEAQ. V gave up 2 bases and J gave up 5 bases; unmatched junction bases: 8. CDR3 protein: CASSLSSREGNNEQFF. As DNA, the CDR3 is TGTGCCAGCAGCTTATCGTCTCGGGAGGGAAACAATGAGCAGTTCTTC.

The chain recombines TRBV30 with TRBJ2-3, with 11 bases lining up with TRBD2. CDR1 is GTSNPN and CDR2 is SVGIG in the germline V gene (reference sequence). The ends lost 0 bases at V and 3 bases at J; junction bases unmatched: 5. CDR3 length equals 16 residues. The CDR3 is CAWSVITSGRTDTQYF. The CDR3 region has the DNA TGTGCCTGGAGTGTAATAACTAGCGGGAGAACAGATACGCAGTATTTT. Drawing the rest from reference TRBV30 and TRBJ2-3, the complete variable domain is SQTIHQWPATLVQPVGSPLSLECTVEGTSNPNLYWYRQAAGRGLQLLFYSVGIGQISSEVPQNLSASRPQDRQFILSSKKLLLSDSGFYLCAWSVITSGRTDTQYFGPGTRLTVL.